Each of the 13 T cell receptor beta chains below was sequenced from the same sample in a study of long-term antiretroviral therapy in people with HIV. Sequencing used immunoSEQ v3.0 at survey level. TCRdb's table, derived via immunoSEQ multiplex PCR, lists solely in-frame clones and lacks some. Of 20,000 to 25,000 clones detected, over 80% appear once; the ten largest clones hold 7% to 9%. This specimen consisted of unsorted PBMCs, obtained 1.2 years after starting antiretroviral therapy. The receptors originated from a woman aged 40 to 50 with HIV.

V is TRBV7-9 and J is TRBJ2-7; D perhaps matches TRBD2 (7 bases). CDR1 is SEHNR and CDR2 is FQNEAQ in the germline V gene (reference sequence). V lost 1 base and J lost 7, with 17 bases in between. The CDR3 is 15 residues long. The CDR3 region has the DNA TGTGCCAGCAGCTTAGAGGTAGGGGGGAGGGATGAGCAGTACTTC. As protein: CASSLEVGGRDEQYF.

This clone was detected once. V gene TRBV18 combines with J gene TRBJ2-3, with 9 bases fitting TRBD1. The germline V gene has CDR1 KGHSH and CDR2 LQKENI. After removal of 3 bases from V and 4 bases from J, the junction contained 8 bases not matched to a gene. The CDR3 is 16 amino acids. CDR3 sequence (DNA): TGTGCCAGCTCACCTACCGGGACAGGGTTTGCAGATACGCAGTATTTT. Translated, it gives CASSPTGTGFADTQYF.

The CDR3 DNA is TGCAGTGCTGGTTGGGATACGCAGTATTTT. Translating it yields CSAGWDTQYF. The rearrangement uses TRBV20-1 and TRBJ2-3, with D unresolved. CDR1 DFQATT and CDR2 SNEGSKA come from the germline V gene (reference sequence). The CDR3 length is 10 residues. Trimming shortened V by 5 bases and J by 6 bases, and 6 bases separated the two germline ends.

The J gene is TRBJ2-7, the V gene TRBV7-8; D may be TRBD1 (5 bases). V lost 1 base and J 3 bases, leaving 7 bases between the germline ends. The CDR3 length is 13 residues. Germline assignment: CDR1 SGHVS and CDR2 FQNEAQ. The CDR3 DNA reads TGTGCCAGCAGCTTAGAGACAGTCTACGAGCAGTACTTC. Protein product: CASSLETVYEQYF.

The chain uses TRBV27 and TRBJ2-1; D perhaps matches TRBD1 (6 bases). V was pared by 5 bases and J by 12 bases, with 17 bases between. Germline loops: CDR1 MNHEY, CDR2 SMNVEV (reference sequence). This CDR3 spans 13 amino acids. CDR3 loop: CASSPRSGERQFF. The DNA of the CDR3 is TGTGCCAGCAGTCCGAGATCAGGGGAAAGGCAGTTCTTC.

The chain employs TRBV7-6 and TRBJ2-7; TRBD2 agrees at 8 bases. The CDR3 totals 16 residues. The germline V gene encodes CDR1 SGHVS and CDR2 FNYEAQ. The ends lost 0 bases at V and 4 bases at J; junction bases unmatched: 8. The CDR3 sequence: CASSLAEAGGEYEQYF. In DNA form, the CDR3 reads TGTGCCAGCAGCTTAGCGGAGGCGGGGGGAGAATACGAGCAGTACTTC. The full variable domain, with the rest looked up from reference TRBV7-6 and TRBJ2-7, is GAGVSQSPRYKVTKRGQDVALRCDPISGHVSLYWYRQALGQGPEFLTYFNYEAQQDKSGLPNDRFSAERPEGSISTLTIQRTEQRDSAMYRCASSLAEAGGEYEQYFGPGTRLTVT.

The chain has TRBV25-1 and TRBJ1-4; D is uncertain. CDR1 is MGHDK and CDR2 is SYGVNS in the germline V gene. The ends were cut back, 1 base at V and 0 bases at J, with 6 bases in the middle. CDR3 length: 15 amino acids. CDR3 region: CASSELVATNEKLFF. CDR3 sequence (DNA): TGTGCCAGCAGTGAATTGGTTGCAACTAATGAAAAACTGTTTTTT.

The genes are TRBV30 and TRBJ1-1; 7 positions match TRBD1. The V gene's germline CDR1 is GTSNPN and CDR2 SVGIG (reference sequence). CDR3 size: 12 residues. Losses at the gene ends were 0 bases for V and 6 bases for J; bases not matched to a gene: 1. The CDR3 sequence: CAWSVGTAEAFF. The CDR3 coding sequence is TGTGCCTGGAGTGTTGGGACAGCTGAAGCTTTCTTT.

V gene TRBV5-6 combines with J gene TRBJ1-2, with 7 bases aligning to TRBD1. J lost 5 bases, V lost 4 bases, and 5 bases had no gene match. This CDR3 region has 13 residues. Germline CDR1 is SGHDT and CDR2 is YYEEEE. DNA of the CDR3: TGTGCCAGCAGCGCGGACAGGAATTATGGCTACACCTTC. It translates to CASSADRNYGYTF.

This chain connects TRBV7-2 to TRBJ1-4, with D hard to call. Trimming removed 2 bases from V and 8 bases from J, with 12 bases in between. CDR3 length: 14 amino acids. Per germline, CDR1 SGHTA and CDR2 FQGNSA. This CDR3 reads CASSLRPRGEKLFF. In DNA, the CDR3 is TGTGCCAGCAGCTTACGTCCGAGAGGAGAAAAACTGTTTTTT.

The chain combines TRBV6-5 with TRBJ1-2; 9 bases fit TRBD1. The CDR3 spans 14 residues. Germline V CDR1 and CDR2: MNHEY, SVGAGI. The junction had 10 bases not matched to a gene; V was cut back by 6 bases and J by 8 bases. The chain's CDR3 is CASRDGTGLKGYTF. In nucleotides, the CDR3 is TGTGCCAGCAGGGACGGGACAGGGCTAAAAGGCTACACCTTC.

The rearrangement uses TRBV7-8 and TRBJ2-5; weak D call: TRBD2 (5 bases). Trimming shortened V by 7 bases and J by 0 bases, and 15 bases separated the two germline ends. The length of the CDR3 is 15 residues. CDR1 is SGHVS, CDR2 FQNEAQ, per germline. The CDR3 DNA reads as TGTGCCAGCACCCTTGGATCGGGGAACCAAGAGACCCAGTACTTC. The encoded protein is CASTLGSGNQETQYF.

This chain links TRBV30 with TRBJ2-5; 9 nucleotides line up with TRBD2. Germline V gives CDR1 GTSNPN, CDR2 SVGIG (reference sequence). The trim removed 2 bases at V and 4 bases at J, leaving 2 bases unmatched. The CDR3 sequence is 13 residues long. CDR3 residues: CAWSILAGETQYF. The CDR3 DNA follows: TGTGCCTGGAGTATACTAGCGGGAGAGACCCAGTACTTC. Filled out from reference TRBV30 and TRBJ2-5, the complete variable domain reads SQTIHQWPATLVQPVGSPLSLECTVEGTSNPNLYWYRQAAGRGLQLLFYSVGIGQISSEVPQNLSASRPQDRQFILSSKKLLLSDSGFYLCAWSILAGETQYFGPGTRLLVL.